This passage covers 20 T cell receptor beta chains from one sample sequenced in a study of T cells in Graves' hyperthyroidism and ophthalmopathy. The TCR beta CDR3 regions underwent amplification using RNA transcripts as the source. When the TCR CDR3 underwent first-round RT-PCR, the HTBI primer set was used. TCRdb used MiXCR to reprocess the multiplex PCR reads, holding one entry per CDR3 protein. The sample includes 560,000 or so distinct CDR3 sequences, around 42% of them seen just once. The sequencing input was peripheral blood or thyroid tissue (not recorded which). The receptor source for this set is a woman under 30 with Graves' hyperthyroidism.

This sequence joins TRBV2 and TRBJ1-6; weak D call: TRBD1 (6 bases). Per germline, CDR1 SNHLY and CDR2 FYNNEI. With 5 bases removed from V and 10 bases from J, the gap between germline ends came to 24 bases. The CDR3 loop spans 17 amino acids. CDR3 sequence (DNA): TGTGCCAGCAGTTACCTTGGTGGCCCCAACAGGGACTCACCCCTCCACTTT. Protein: CASSYLGGPNRDSPLHF.

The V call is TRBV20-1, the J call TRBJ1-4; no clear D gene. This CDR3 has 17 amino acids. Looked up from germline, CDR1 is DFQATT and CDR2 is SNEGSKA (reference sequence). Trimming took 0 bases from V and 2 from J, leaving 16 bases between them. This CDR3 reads CSARDVRGGSTNEKLFF. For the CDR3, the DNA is TGCAGTGCTAGAGATGTCCGGGGTGGATCGACTAATGAAAAACTGTTTTTT.

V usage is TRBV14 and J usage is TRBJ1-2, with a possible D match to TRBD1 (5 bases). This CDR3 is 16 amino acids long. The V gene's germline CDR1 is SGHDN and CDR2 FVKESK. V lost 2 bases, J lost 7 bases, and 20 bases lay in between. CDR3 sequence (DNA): TGTGCCAGCAGCCAACTGAGCGGGGTCAGGCAGGGTGGCTACACCTTC. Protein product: CASSQLSGVRQGGYTF.

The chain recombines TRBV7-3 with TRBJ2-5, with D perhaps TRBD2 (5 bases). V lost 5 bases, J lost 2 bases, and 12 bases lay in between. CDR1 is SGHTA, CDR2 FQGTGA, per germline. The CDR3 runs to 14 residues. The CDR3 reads CASSPGINQETQYF. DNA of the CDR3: TGTGCCAGCAGCCCCGGGATAAATCAAGAGACCCAGTACTTC.

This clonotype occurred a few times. The CDR3 sequence: CSAREWRDLNQPQHF. The CDR3 bases are TGCAGTGCTAGAGAATGGAGGGATTTGAATCAGCCCCAGCATTTT. This chain uses TRBV20-1 with TRBJ1-5, with unresolved D. Germline CDR1 reads DFQATT; CDR2 reads SNEGSKA (reference sequence). With 0 bases removed from V and 4 bases from J, the gap between germline ends came to 13 bases. The CDR3 totals 15 residues.

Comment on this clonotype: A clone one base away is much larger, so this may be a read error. CDR3 sequence (DNA): TGTGCCAGCAGCCAAGGGGGAGGAAACACTGAAGCTCTCTTT. Protein: CASSQGGGNTEALF. V gene TRBV14 combines with J gene TRBJ1-1, with no clear D. Germline loops: CDR1 SGHDN, CDR2 FVKESK. The length of the CDR3 is 14 residues.

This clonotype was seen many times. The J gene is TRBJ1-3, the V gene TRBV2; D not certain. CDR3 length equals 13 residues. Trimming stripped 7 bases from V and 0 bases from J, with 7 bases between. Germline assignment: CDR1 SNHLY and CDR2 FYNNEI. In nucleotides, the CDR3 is TGTGCCAGCACGAGGGCCTCTGGAAACACCATATATTTT. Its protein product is CASTRASGNTIYF.

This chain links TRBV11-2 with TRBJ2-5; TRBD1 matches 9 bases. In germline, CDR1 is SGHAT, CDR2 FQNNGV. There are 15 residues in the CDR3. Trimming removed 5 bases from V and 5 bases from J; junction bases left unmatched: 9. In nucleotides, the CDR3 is TGTGCCAGCAGCCCGGGACAGGGCATTTCGGAGACCCAGTACTTC. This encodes CASSPGQGISETQYF.

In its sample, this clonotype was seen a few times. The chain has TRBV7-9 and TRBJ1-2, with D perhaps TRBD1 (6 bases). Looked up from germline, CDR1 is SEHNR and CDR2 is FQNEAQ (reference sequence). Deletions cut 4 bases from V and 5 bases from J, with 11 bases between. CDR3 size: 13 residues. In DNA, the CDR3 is TGTGCCAGCAGCTGGGGGCTCCAGTATGGCTACACCTTC. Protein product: CASSWGLQYGYTF.

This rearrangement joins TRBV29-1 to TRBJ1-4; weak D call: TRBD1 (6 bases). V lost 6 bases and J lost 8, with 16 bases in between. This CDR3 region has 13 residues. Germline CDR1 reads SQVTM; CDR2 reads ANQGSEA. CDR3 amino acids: CSVSGRGWEKLFF. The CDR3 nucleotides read TGCAGCGTCTCGGGGAGGGGGTGGGAAAAACTGTTTTTT.

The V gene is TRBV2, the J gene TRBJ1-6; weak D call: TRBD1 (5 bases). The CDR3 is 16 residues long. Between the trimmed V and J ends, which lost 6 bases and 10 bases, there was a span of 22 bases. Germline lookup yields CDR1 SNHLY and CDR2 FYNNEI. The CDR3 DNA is TGTGCCAGCAGCCCCCCGGGTGGCAGGGAGCGATCACCCCTCCACTTT. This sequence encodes CASSPPGGRERSPLHF.

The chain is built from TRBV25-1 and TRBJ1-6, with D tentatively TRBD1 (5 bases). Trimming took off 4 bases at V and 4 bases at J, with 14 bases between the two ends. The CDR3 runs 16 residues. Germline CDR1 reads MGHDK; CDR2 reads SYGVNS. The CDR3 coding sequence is TGTGCCAGCAGTGCTCCAGGGATGGGGTATAATTCACCCCTCCACTTT. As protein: CASSAPGMGYNSPLHF.

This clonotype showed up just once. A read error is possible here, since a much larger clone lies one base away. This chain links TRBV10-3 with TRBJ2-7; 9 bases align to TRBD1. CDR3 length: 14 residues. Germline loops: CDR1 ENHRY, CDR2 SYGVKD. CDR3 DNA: TGTGCCAGCAGTGAAGCGGGACAGGGCTACGAGCAGTACTTC. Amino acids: CASSEAGQGYEQYF.

The CDR3 loop is CSARVSGRASEQYF. For the CDR3, the DNA is TGCAGTGCTAGAGTTAGCGGGAGGGCCTCCGAGCAGTACTTC. The chain has TRBV20-1 and TRBJ2-7, with 11 bases aligning to TRBD2. Germline CDR1 is DFQATT and CDR2 is SNEGSKA (reference sequence). The CDR3 runs 14 residues. Unmatched junction bases numbered 5, after V lost 1 base and J lost 6 bases.

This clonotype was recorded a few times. CDR3 residues: CASILSGEIWTEAFF. CDR3 in DNA: TGTGCCAGCATCCTCTCAGGGGAAATTTGGACTGAAGCTTTCTTT. This chain links TRBV7-2 with TRBJ1-1; possible D gene TRBD1, 6 bases. CDR3 length: 15 amino acids. V was pared by 7 bases and J by 5 bases, with 20 bases between. Germline V gene lookup returns CDR1 SGHTA and CDR2 FQGNSA.

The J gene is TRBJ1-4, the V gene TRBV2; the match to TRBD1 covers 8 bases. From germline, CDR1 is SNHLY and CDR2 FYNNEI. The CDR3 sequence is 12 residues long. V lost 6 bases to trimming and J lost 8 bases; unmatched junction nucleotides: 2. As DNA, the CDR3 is TGTGCCAGCAGGAGGACAGGGGAAAAACTGTTTTTT. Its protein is CASRRTGEKLFF.

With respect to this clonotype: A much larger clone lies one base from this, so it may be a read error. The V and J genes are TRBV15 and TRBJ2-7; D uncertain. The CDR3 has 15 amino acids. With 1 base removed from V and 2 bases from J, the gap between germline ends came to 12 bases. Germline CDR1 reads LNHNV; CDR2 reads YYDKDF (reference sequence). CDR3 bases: TGTGCCACCAGCAGAGCTAGGGCACTTACCTACGAGCAGTACTTC. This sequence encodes CATSRARALTYEQYF.

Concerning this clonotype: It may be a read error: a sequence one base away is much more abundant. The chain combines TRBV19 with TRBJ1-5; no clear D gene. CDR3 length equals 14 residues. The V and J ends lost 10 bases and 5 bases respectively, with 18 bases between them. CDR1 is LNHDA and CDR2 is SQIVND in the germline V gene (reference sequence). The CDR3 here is CATAADRFDQPQHF. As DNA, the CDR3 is TGTGCCACCGCGGCCGATAGATTCGATCAGCCCCAGCATTTT.

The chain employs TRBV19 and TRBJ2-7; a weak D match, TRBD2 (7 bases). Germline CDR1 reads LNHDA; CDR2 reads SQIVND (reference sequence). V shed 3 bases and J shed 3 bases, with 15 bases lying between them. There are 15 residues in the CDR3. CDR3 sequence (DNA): TGTGCCAGTAGTATTGTACCAGGGGAGGGCTACGAGCAGTACTTC. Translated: CASSIVPGEGYEQYF.

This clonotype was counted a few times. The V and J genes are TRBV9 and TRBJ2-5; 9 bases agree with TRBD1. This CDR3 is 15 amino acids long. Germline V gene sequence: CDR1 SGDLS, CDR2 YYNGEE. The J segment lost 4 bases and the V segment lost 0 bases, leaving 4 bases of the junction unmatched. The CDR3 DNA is TGTGCCAGCAGCGTAGCCTCACAGGGGGCAGAGACCCAGTACTTC. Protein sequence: CASSVASQGAETQYF.